The present entry profiles one T cell receptor beta chain with its context. The record originates from a study of blood T cell repertoires in COVID-19. Study details: Some COVID-19 samples were acute and others convalescent; all came from the United States, Italy and Spain. The cDNA or gDNA used as material had been derived from T cells, B-cell-depleted T cells, or PBMCs.

The CDR3 is 15 amino acids. Germline V gene lookup returns CDR1 MDHEN and CDR2 SYDVKM. V was pared by 8 bases and J by 0 bases, with 9 bases of the junction left unmatched. The protocol was immunoSEQ multiplex PCR, while the TCRdb copy is restricted to in-frame clones and leaves out a portion. There are nearly 300,000 clones in the sample; around 85% occur only once, and about 1.5% lies in the top ten. The chain employs TRBV28 and TRBJ2-7; 8 bases are shared with TRBD2. This TCR was recovered from a human donor with COVID-19, enrolled during active disease. The donor label of this sample is uncertain. Sequencing was performed on peripheral blood. In nucleotides, the CDR3 is TGTGCCAGCGTATTCATAGCGGGGAGCTCCTACGAGCAGTACTTC. It translates to CASVFIAGSSYEQYF.